A selection of T cell receptor beta chains follows, all from one sample in a study of human T cells and chemical hapten exposure. TCRdb re-called the RACE reads through MiXCR, storing one row per CDR3 protein. The sample has roughly 96,000 distinct CDR3 sequences; around 9.3% are singletons. The specimen was whole blood, collected in connection with sensitization to the hapten diphenylcyclopropenone (DPC). Receptors originate from a woman aged 40 to 50 with alopecia areata. Some clones in this sample may be carry-over from other donors' samples. CDR3s include the opening cysteine and the closing phenylalanine or tryptophan.

j_call: TRBJ2-5; v_call: TRBV2; cdr3_aa: CASGKERQETQYF
j_call: TRBJ1-1; v_call: TRBV2; cdr3_aa: CASSERDRNTEAFF
j_call: TRBJ2-1; v_call: TRBV29-1; cdr3_aa: CSVSGTSTLRSYNEQFF
j_call: TRBJ2-5; v_call: TRBV20-1; cdr3_aa: CSAREWGQETQYF
j_call: TRBJ2-3; v_call: TRBV6-6; cdr3_aa: CASSYDGEVADTQYF
j_call: TRBJ1-3; v_call: TRBV12-3/TRBV12-4; cdr3_aa: CASSSMGNTIYF
j_call: TRBJ2-5; v_call: TRBV29-1; cdr3_aa: CSVGDRGQETQYF
j_call: TRBJ2-3; v_call: TRBV4-2; cdr3_aa: CASSQEGLSGSTDTQYF
j_call: TRBJ2-1; v_call: TRBV6-2/TRBV6-3; cdr3_aa: CASSYQREFYNEQFF
j_call: TRBJ1-5; v_call: TRBV28; cdr3_aa: CASRLLTGGNQPQHF
j_call: TRBJ2-5; v_call: TRBV28; cdr3_aa: CASKLTSVQETQYF
j_call: TRBJ1-4; v_call: TRBV7-9; cdr3_aa: CTSSLAATNGKLFF
j_call: TRBJ2-7; v_call: TRBV25-1; cdr3_aa: CASSRTGYVEQYF
j_call: TRBJ2-6; v_call: TRBV20-1; cdr3_aa: CSARRTADRLANVLTF
j_call: TRBJ1-2; v_call: TRBV5-6; cdr3_aa: CASSSTGRNYGYTF
j_call: TRBJ2-1; v_call: TRBV23-1; cdr3_aa: CASSHTPGAYNEQFF
j_call: TRBJ1-2; v_call: TRBV7-8; cdr3_aa: CASSPPVGRATNYGYTF
j_call: TRBJ1-4; v_call: TRBV6-6; cdr3_aa: CASSEQGRSEKLFF
j_call: TRBJ1-6; v_call: TRBV6-5; cdr3_aa: CASSYFTGGYNSPLHF
j_call: TRBJ2-7; v_call: TRBV27; cdr3_aa: CASSFLWGPSYEQYF
j_call: TRBJ2-2; v_call: TRBV19; cdr3_aa: CASRTSGRGNTGELFF
j_call: TRBJ1-1; v_call: TRBV20-1; cdr3_aa: CSVPTGGLEAFF
j_call: TRBJ2-1; v_call: TRBV7-2; cdr3_aa: CASSLEAGVGNEQFF
j_call: TRBJ2-2; v_call: TRBV12-3/TRBV12-4; cdr3_aa: CASSLNPRGLLRNTGELFF
j_call: TRBJ2-1; v_call: TRBV4-1; cdr3_aa: CASSQEISGSYEQFF
j_call: TRBJ2-7; v_call: TRBV28; cdr3_aa: CASSLGMGPSGHEQYF
j_call: TRBJ2-5; v_call: TRBV5-1; cdr3_aa: CASSSQGELGETQYF
j_call: TRBJ1-2; v_call: TRBV7-2; cdr3_aa: CASSLEGPLGYGYTF
j_call: TRBJ2-7; v_call: TRBV27; cdr3_aa: CASSTAGAKFEQYF
j_call: TRBJ2-7; v_call: TRBV29-1; cdr3_aa: CSVHKTGTYEQYF
j_call: TRBJ2-7; v_call: TRBV7-6; cdr3_aa: CASSLSGGLAEQYF
j_call: TRBJ2-7; v_call: TRBV5-8; cdr3_aa: CASSPGRVSGDEQYF
j_call: TRBJ2-7; v_call: TRBV2; cdr3_aa: CASRWGTSVSYEQYF
j_call: TRBJ2-7; v_call: TRBV2; cdr3_aa: CASTSGTGAYEQYF
j_call: TRBJ1-6; v_call: TRBV18; cdr3_aa: CASSPDRGSPLHF
j_call: TRBJ1-1; v_call: TRBV10-3; cdr3_aa: CAISEGVGEAFF
j_call: TRBJ2-3; v_call: TRBV28; cdr3_aa: CASMTGGSTDTQYF
j_call: TRBJ2-1; v_call: TRBV29-1; cdr3_aa: CSVEPSGRENEQFF
j_call: TRBJ2-7; v_call: TRBV20-1; cdr3_aa: CSPTPQGSIHEQYF
j_call: TRBJ1-5; v_call: TRBV7-8; cdr3_aa: CASSLVGGLGNQPQHF